This T cell receptor beta chain came from a study of technical replicates of blood from a few donors. Trimming shortened V by 0 bases and J by 9 bases, and 11 bases separated the two germline ends. This CDR3 has 13 residues. Germline V gene data show CDR1 as SNHLY and CDR2 as FYNNEI. Sequencing used immunoSEQ multiplex PCR; TCRdb keeps in-frame clones, though not all of them. The profile covers some 68,000 clones, with just under 97% appearing a single time and about 0.25% taken by the ten largest. This TCR was recovered from a human donor in good health. The sample consisted of T cells isolated from PBMCs. The V call is TRBV2, the J call TRBJ2-5; D not resolved. This chain's CDR3 is CASSEALEVAQYF. CDR3 in DNA: TGTGCCAGCAGTGAAGCGCTTGAAGTAGCCCAGTACTTC.